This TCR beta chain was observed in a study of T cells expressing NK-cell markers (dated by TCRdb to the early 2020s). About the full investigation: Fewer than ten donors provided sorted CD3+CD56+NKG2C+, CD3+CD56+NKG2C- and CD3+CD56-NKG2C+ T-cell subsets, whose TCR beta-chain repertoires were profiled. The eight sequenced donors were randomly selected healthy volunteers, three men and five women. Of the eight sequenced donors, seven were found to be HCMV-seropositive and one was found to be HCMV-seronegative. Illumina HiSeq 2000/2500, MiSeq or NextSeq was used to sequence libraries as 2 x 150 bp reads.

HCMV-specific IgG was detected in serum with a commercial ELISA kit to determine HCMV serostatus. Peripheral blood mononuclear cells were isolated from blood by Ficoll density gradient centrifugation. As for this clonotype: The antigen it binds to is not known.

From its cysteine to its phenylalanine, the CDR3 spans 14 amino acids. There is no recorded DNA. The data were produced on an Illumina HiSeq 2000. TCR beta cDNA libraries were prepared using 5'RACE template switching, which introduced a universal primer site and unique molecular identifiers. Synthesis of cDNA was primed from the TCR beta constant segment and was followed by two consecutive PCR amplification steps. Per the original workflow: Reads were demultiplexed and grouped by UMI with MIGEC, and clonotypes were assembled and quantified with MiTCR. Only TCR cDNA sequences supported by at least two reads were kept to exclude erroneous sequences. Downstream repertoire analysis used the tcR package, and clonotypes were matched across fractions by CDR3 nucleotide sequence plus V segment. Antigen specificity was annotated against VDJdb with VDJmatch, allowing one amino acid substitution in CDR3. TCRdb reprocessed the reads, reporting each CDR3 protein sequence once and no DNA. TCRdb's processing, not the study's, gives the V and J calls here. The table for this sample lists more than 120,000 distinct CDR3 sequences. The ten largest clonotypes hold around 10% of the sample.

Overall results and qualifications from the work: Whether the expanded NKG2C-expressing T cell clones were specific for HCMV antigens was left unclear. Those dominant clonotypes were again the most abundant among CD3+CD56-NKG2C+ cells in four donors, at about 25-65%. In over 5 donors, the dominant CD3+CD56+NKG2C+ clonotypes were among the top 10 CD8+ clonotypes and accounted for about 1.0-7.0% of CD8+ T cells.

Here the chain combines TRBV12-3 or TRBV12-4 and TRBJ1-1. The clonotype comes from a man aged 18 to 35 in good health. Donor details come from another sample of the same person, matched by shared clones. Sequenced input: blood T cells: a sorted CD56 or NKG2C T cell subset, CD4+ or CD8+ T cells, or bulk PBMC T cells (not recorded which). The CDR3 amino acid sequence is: CASSLALMNTEAFF.